A selection of T cell receptor beta chains follows, all from one sample in a study of blood T cell repertoires in COVID-19. Only in-frame clones appear in the TCRdb table, and some are missing; sequencing was by immunoSEQ multiplex PCR. Altogether about 140,000 clones are present, roughly 80% being singletons, with the ten largest covering approximately 9.4%. Sample: peripheral blood. These receptors all stem from a woman in her forties or fifties with active or convalescent COVID-19. Both conserved end residues are part of each CDR3. Fields, in order: J gene, D gene, V gene, clone size, CDR3 DNA, CDR3 protein. The D gene is left open where the match is weak. Only part of the rows carry a size: once, few, many, or a class if the clone is expanded.

j_call: TRBJ2-5; d_call: .; v_call: TRBV18; clone_size: .; cdr3_nt: TGTGCCAGCTCACCGGAACAGCAGGAGACCCAGTACTTC; cdr3_aa: CASSPEQQETQYF
j_call: TRBJ1-1; d_call: .; v_call: TRBV30; clone_size: .; cdr3_nt: TGTGCCTGGAGCGCGACTCCAAACAACGCTGAAGCTTTCTTT; cdr3_aa: CAWSATPNNAEAFF
j_call: TRBJ1-2; d_call: .; v_call: TRBV14; clone_size: .; cdr3_nt: TGTGCCAGCAGCCATCTCCAGGCCGGGGGCTATGGCTACACCTTC; cdr3_aa: CASSHLQAGGYGYTF
j_call: TRBJ2-1; d_call: TRBD2; v_call: TRBV25-1; clone_size: .; cdr3_nt: TGTGCCAGCAGTGAATGGACTAGTCCCAATGAGCAGTTCTTC; cdr3_aa: CASSEWTSPNEQFF
j_call: TRBJ2-7; d_call: TRBD2; v_call: TRBV27; clone_size: .; cdr3_nt: TGTGCCAGCAGTTTTTCAACGGGAGGGCCCTACGAGCAGTACTTC; cdr3_aa: CASSFSTGGPYEQYF
j_call: TRBJ1-3; d_call: .; v_call: TRBV7-9; clone_size: .; cdr3_nt: TGTGCCAGCAGCACGGGGGGGTTCTCTGGAAACACCATATATTTT; cdr3_aa: CASSTGGFSGNTIYF
j_call: TRBJ1-2; d_call: .; v_call: TRBV19; clone_size: .; cdr3_nt: TGTGCCAGTAGAACAGGGTCAGCCTATGGCTACACCTTC; cdr3_aa: CASRTGSAYGYTF
j_call: TRBJ2-1; d_call: .; v_call: TRBV7-3; clone_size: .; cdr3_nt: TGTGCCAGCAGCTTCGGGACTTCGAACAATGAGCAGTTCTTC; cdr3_aa: CASSFGTSNNEQFF
j_call: TRBJ1-1; d_call: .; v_call: TRBV30; clone_size: .; cdr3_nt: TGTGCCTGGAGCCGGGCAGGGCGGCGGAACACTGAAGCTTTCTTT; cdr3_aa: CAWSRAGRRNTEAFF
j_call: TRBJ1-6; d_call: .; v_call: TRBV18; clone_size: .; cdr3_nt: TGTGCCAGCTCACCACTAGTGGGACAAGGATCACCCCTCCACTTT; cdr3_aa: CASSPLVGQGSPLHF
j_call: TRBJ1-6; d_call: .; v_call: TRBV6-5; clone_size: .; cdr3_nt: TGTGCCAGCAGCGCACAGGGTGGTAATTCACCCCTCCACTTT; cdr3_aa: CASSAQGGNSPLHF
j_call: TRBJ2-7; d_call: TRBD1; v_call: TRBV27; clone_size: .; cdr3_nt: TGTGCCAGCAGTGCGGACAGGGGGCGTCCCCGCTCCTACGAGCAGTACTTC; cdr3_aa: CASSADRGRPRSYEQYF
j_call: TRBJ2-7; d_call: TRBD1; v_call: TRBV7-2; clone_size: .; cdr3_nt: TGTGCCAGCAGCCGGGACAGGGGTTCGGACGAGCAGTACTTC; cdr3_aa: CASSRDRGSDEQYF
j_call: TRBJ2-1; d_call: .; v_call: TRBV19; clone_size: .; cdr3_nt: TGTGCCAGTAGTATAGGTATGCAGGGGGGCTACAATGAGCAGTTCTTC; cdr3_aa: CASSIGMQGGYNEQFF
j_call: TRBJ2-3; d_call: TRBD2; v_call: TRBV6-1; clone_size: .; cdr3_nt: TGTGCCAGCAGTGAATTTAGCGGGAGCACAGATACGCAGTATTTT; cdr3_aa: CASSEFSGSTDTQYF
j_call: TRBJ1-6; d_call: .; v_call: TRBV7-2; clone_size: few; cdr3_nt: TGTGCCAGCAGCTCCCCAGTCAATTCACCCCTCCACTTT; cdr3_aa: CASSSPVNSPLHF
j_call: TRBJ1-5; d_call: .; v_call: TRBV4-1; clone_size: .; cdr3_nt: TGCGCCAGCAGCCAAGATACCAACAAGAATCAGCCCCAGCATTTT; cdr3_aa: CASSQDTNKNQPQHF